The 26 T cell receptor beta chains listed next were all sequenced from one sample in a study of T cell changes during pregnancy in multiple sclerosis. TCRdb's table, derived via immunoSEQ multiplex PCR, lists solely in-frame clones and lacks some. The table has some 55,000 clones, about 87% seen once. Sequenced input: peripheral blood from another person, used as feeder cells. The receptors shown here come from a human donor whose cells served as feeder cells for cultures in a pregnancy study.

J is TRBJ1-1 and V is TRBV2, with D possibly TRBD1 on 5 matching bases. V dropped 4 bases and J dropped 0 bases, with 9 bases sitting between them. CDR1 and CDR2 (germline): SNHLY, FYNNEI. This CDR3 contains 14 residues. The CDR3 sequence is CASSALTVNTEAFF. The CDR3 region has the DNA TGTGCCAGCAGTGCGTTGACAGTGAACACTGAAGCTTTCTTT.

The chain uses TRBV13 and TRBJ2-7; D is ambiguous. The V gene lost 4 bases and the J gene lost 0 bases, with 13 bases spanning the gap. CDR1 and CDR2 (germline): PRHDT, FYEKMQ (reference sequence). The length of the CDR3 is 15 residues. Written as DNA, the CDR3 is TGTGCCAGCAGCTCAGCTACCCTCGCCTCCTACGAGCAGTACTTC. This encodes CASSSATLASYEQYF.

The chain couples TRBV14 to TRBJ1-2; D is possibly TRBD1 (6 bases). Germline CDR1 SGHDN, CDR2 FVKESK. Trimming cost V 1 base and J 2 bases, with 14 bases left between them. The CDR3 extends over 16 amino acids. Here the CDR3 DNA reads TGTGCCAGCAGCCAAGTTTCAGGGGTGACAAACTATGGCTACACCTTC. It codes for CASSQVSGVTNYGYTF.

This chain connects TRBV7-2 to TRBJ2-6; 7 bases are shared with TRBD1. The CDR3 contains 18 residues. Germline lookup yields CDR1 SGHTA and CDR2 FQGNSA. Losses at the gene ends were 5 bases for V and 1 base for J; bases not matched to a gene: 11. The chain's CDR3 is CASSTQQGSLSGANVLTF. CDR3 nucleotide sequence: TGTGCCAGCAGCACCCAACAGGGGTCACTTTCTGGGGCCAACGTCCTGACTTTC.

V and J are TRBV11-3 and TRBJ1-1; the D is unclear. The CDR3 loop spans 14 amino acids. V was shortened by 1 base and J by 4 bases, with 10 bases between the two germline ends. CDR1 SGHNT and CDR2 YENEEA come from the germline V gene. The CDR3 DNA reads as TGTGCCAGCAGCTTAGGCAGCGGCGCCACTGAAGCTTTCTTT. Its translation: CASSLGSGATEAFF.

The V call is TRBV12-5, the J call TRBJ2-7; TRBD2 is a possible D gene (6 bases). From germline, CDR1 is LGHNT and CDR2 FRNRAP. CDR3 length equals 14 residues. Trimming took 0 bases from V and 0 from J, leaving 6 bases between them. The CDR3 region has the DNA TGTGCTAGTGGTTTGGTTAGCGGCTCCTACGAGCAGTACTTC. As protein: CASGLVSGSYEQYF.

The chain carries TRBV5-4 and TRBJ2-3, with TRBD2 matching 13 bases. Germline V gene lookup returns CDR1 SGHNT and CDR2 YYREEE (reference sequence). The CDR3 length is 19 residues. The J segment lost 0 bases and the V segment lost 2 bases, leaving 9 bases of the junction unmatched. The CDR3 loop is CASSFELLAGGLSTDTQYF. CDR3 bases: TGTGCCAGCAGCTTTGAACTACTAGCGGGAGGGCTGAGCACAGATACGCAGTATTTT.

This clone has just one count. CDR3 coding DNA: TGTGCCAGCAGCAGGGAGACAGGGAAGAACACCGGGGAGCTGTTTTTT. It codes for CASSRETGKNTGELFF. V and J are TRBV7-8 and TRBJ2-2, with 7 bases aligning to TRBD1. The CDR3 consists of 16 residues. Germline CDR1 reads SGHVS; CDR2 reads FQNEAQ. The trim removed 5 bases at V and 1 base at J, leaving 7 bases unmatched.

The chain combines TRBV5-5 with TRBJ2-2; D uncertain. V was cut by 3 bases and J by 3 bases, with 15 bases left in between. The CDR3 runs to 16 residues. Germline V lookup: CDR1 SGHKS, CDR2 YYEKEE (reference sequence). CDR3: CASSSRSGVDTGELFF. The DNA of the CDR3 is TGTGCCAGCAGCTCCCGGAGTGGAGTGGACACCGGGGAGCTGTTTTTT.

The chain uses TRBV9 and TRBJ1-4; TRBD1 is a possible D gene (6 bases). The CDR3 contains 14 residues. V lost 2 bases and J lost 8, with 13 bases in between. In germline, CDR1 is SGDLS, CDR2 YYNGEE. Here the CDR3 reads CASSVRGAGEKLFF. The CDR3 nucleotides are TGTGCCAGCAGCGTCCGGGGGGCTGGGGAAAAACTGTTTTTT.

This chain joins TRBV7-3 and TRBJ1-1; the D gene is possibly TRBD1 (6 bases). The length of the CDR3 is 14 residues. V lost 4 bases and J lost 0, with 9 bases in between. Germline CDR1 reads SGHTA; CDR2 reads FQGTGA. CDR3: CASSSTGMNTEAFF. The CDR3 DNA follows: TGTGCCAGCAGCTCGACAGGTATGAACACTGAAGCTTTCTTT.

The DNA for the CDR3 is TGCAGCGTTGAAAAGGGCAGTTCGGATGGCTACACCTTC. Its translation: CSVEKGSSDGYTF. This chain connects TRBV29-1 to TRBJ1-2; D unclear. There are 13 residues in the CDR3. V lost 2 bases and J lost 6, with 13 bases in between. CDR1 SQVTM and CDR2 ANQGSEA come from the germline V gene.

The V call is TRBV2, the J call TRBJ1-1; D is unresolved. Deletions cut 8 bases from V and 3 bases from J, with 13 bases between. In germline, CDR1 is SNHLY, CDR2 FYNNEI. This CDR3 contains 13 residues. The CDR3 sequence is CASVPSVYTEAFF. CDR3 bases: TGTGCCAGCGTCCCTTCAGTTTACACTGAAGCTTTCTTT.

The CDR3 DNA follows: TGTGCCAGCAGTTCCCCCGGGGAGGTGGACATTCAGTACTTC. Its translation: CASSSPGEVDIQYF. V and J are TRBV27 and TRBJ2-4; a weak D match, TRBD2 (6 bases). Trimming cost V 4 bases and J 8 bases, with 15 bases left between them. The CDR3 is made up of 14 amino acids. CDR1 is MNHEY, CDR2 SMNVEV, per germline (reference sequence).

V usage is TRBV7-9 and J usage is TRBJ2-7; a possible D gene is TRBD1 (6 bases). The length of the CDR3 is 14 residues. Trimming took off 5 bases at V and 0 bases at J, with 11 bases between the two ends. Germline values: CDR1 SEHNR, CDR2 FQNEAQ (reference sequence). In DNA form, the CDR3 reads TGTGCCAGCAGCGGGGACACCGGCTCCTACGAGCAGTACTTC. Translated: CASSGDTGSYEQYF.

The chain employs TRBV9 and TRBJ1-1, with 7 positions matching TRBD1. The CDR3 length is 12 residues. Germline V gives CDR1 SGDLS, CDR2 YYNGEE. With V trimmed by 3 bases and J by 11 bases, 7 bases remained unmatched. CDR3 in amino acids: CASSGIGGLAFF. CDR3 nucleotides: TGTGCCAGCAGCGGGATAGGGGGCTTGGCTTTCTTT.

The chain has TRBV19 and TRBJ2-5; perhaps TRBD2 as D (5 bases). V dropped 5 bases and J dropped 5 bases, with 15 bases sitting between them. This CDR3 contains 14 residues. The germline gives CDR1 LNHDA, CDR2 SQIVND (reference sequence). CDR3 sequence (DNA): TGTGCCAGTAGTCCCGGGGAAGGGTCGGAGACCCAGTACTTC. Protein sequence: CASSPGEGSETQYF.

This chain joins TRBV7-9 and TRBJ2-7, with 7 bases identical to TRBD1. The CDR3 sequence is 13 residues long. V lost 5 bases and J lost 4; bases outside the gene matches: 5. CDR1 is SEHNR and CDR2 is FQNEAQ in the germline V gene (reference sequence). Written as DNA, the CDR3 is TGTGCCAGCAGCACCTGGACAGGTTACGAGCAGTACTTC. Translated: CASSTWTGYEQYF.

This rearrangement joins TRBV7-6 to TRBJ1-2; possible D gene TRBD1, 6 bases. Germline V CDR1 and CDR2: SGHVS, FNYEAQ. The germline V and J ends were trimmed by 11 bases and 0 bases, with 19 bases remaining between them. This CDR3 has 15 amino acids. The CDR3 region has the DNA TGTGCCGCCCAGCCCATTTACAGGGCTAACTATGGCTACACCTTC. It codes for CAAQPIYRANYGYTF.

This chain joins TRBV1 and TRBJ2-5; no check of the table's D call, TRBD1, against the DNA was made. TRBV1 is a listed pseudogene. CDR3 length equals 16 residues. The CDR3 bases are TGCACCAGCAGCCAAAATAAGACAGGGGGACAAGAGACCCAGTACTTC. Translation gives CTSSQNKTGGQETQYF.

V is TRBV5-1 and J is TRBJ2-3, with TRBD1 matching 8 bases. The V gene's germline CDR1 is SGHRS and CDR2 YFSETQ. The CDR3 runs 17 residues. The V gene end was trimmed by 4 bases and the J gene end by 6 bases; junction bases not matched to a gene: 16. CDR3 loop: CASSRRAPGQDKDTQYF. The CDR3 nucleotides read TGCGCCAGCAGCCGGAGGGCTCCGGGACAGGATAAGGATACGCAGTATTTT.

This chain joins TRBV28 and TRBJ2-3, with D possibly being TRBD2 (6 bases). V lost 9 bases to trimming and J lost 2 bases, with 18 bases between them. This CDR3 comprises 15 residues. The germline CDR1 and CDR2 sequences are MDHEN and SYDVKM. The CDR3 here is CASSGGAFNTDTQYF. The CDR3 bases are TGTGCCAGTTCAGGCGGGGCATTTAACACAGATACGCAGTATTTT.

The chain carries TRBV7-9 and TRBJ1-2; D remains unclear. Trimming shortened V by 4 bases and J by 8 bases, and 14 bases separated the two germline ends. This CDR3 is built from 13 residues. The germline CDR1 and CDR2 sequences are SEHNR and FQNEAQ (reference sequence). CDR3 in DNA: TGTGCCAGCAGCTCAACGCGGGGAGAAGGCTACACCTTC. Its protein is CASSSTRGEGYTF.

The chain recombines TRBV25-1 with TRBJ2-2; D might be TRBD1 (6 bases). Trimming removed 7 bases from V and 2 bases from J, with 14 bases in between. The CDR3 totals 15 residues. Germline values: CDR1 MGHDK, CDR2 SYGVNS. The CDR3 region is CASTNPGVNTGELFF. CDR3 DNA: TGTGCCAGCACCAACCCAGGGGTCAACACCGGGGAGCTGTTTTTT.

To note about this clone: One end of the junction does not line up with germline, which may come from a read error. The chain is built from TRBV25-1 and TRBJ1-2; D is possibly TRBD1 (6 bases). Germline-derived CDR1 and CDR2 are MGHDK and SYGVNS. The CDR3 spans 10 residues. The CDR3 region has the DNA TGTGCCAGCAGTGGAGGGGACATCCTCTTC. It specifies CASSGGDILF.

CDR3 in amino acids: CASSPPERGSSYNEQFF. The CDR3 DNA sequence: TGTGCCAGCAGCCCACCGGAGCGGGGCTCGTCATACAATGAGCAGTTCTTC. V usage is TRBV7-2 and J usage is TRBJ2-1, with 7 bases lining up with TRBD2. The CDR3 is 17 residues long. After removal of 5 bases from V and 4 bases from J, the junction contained 14 bases not matched to a gene. From germline, CDR1 is SGHTA and CDR2 FQGNSA.